This T cell receptor (beta chain) was found in a study of shared clonotypes between healthy human individuals. The V and J ends lost 8 bases and 5 bases respectively, with 16 bases between them. Germline V CDR1 and CDR2: MDHEN, SYDVKM. This CDR3 has 13 residues. With respect to this clone: Its antigen remains unknown.

Assay execution took place at the deep level. As processed by the authors: Junction-only sequences without quality scores were provided by ImmunoSEQ, so filtering was different. This table comes from immunoSEQ multiplex PCR, and its TCRdb copy is limited to in-frame clones, with some not included. The V and J calls and clone size are taken from that table; D and trimming were inferred from the DNA. The data show 400,000 to 600,000 clones, about three quarters seen once. The donor population consisted of healthy HIV-negative adults with no recent acute infections or vaccinations. Study results and limitations: The diversity represented, both genetic and in exposure history, was limited by few donors.

The clonotype was recovered from a woman between 35 and 50 years old in good health. Some clones in this sample may be carry-over from other donors' samples. V usage is TRBV28 and J usage is TRBJ2-7; D call uncertain. The specimen was PBMCs. The CDR3 protein is CASGKGPWDEQYF. CDR3 nucleotide sequence: TGTGCCAGCGGAAAGGGCCCCTGGGACGAGCAGTACTTC.